This TCR beta chain was recovered during a study of vaccination and CD4 T cells after COVID-19. The germline V gene encodes CDR1 LGHNT and CDR2 FRNRAP. This CDR3 is built from 12 residues. Trimming stripped 3 bases from V and 8 bases from J, with 11 bases between. The treatment: roughly 10-day PBMC culture with coronavirus spike peptide pools or control peptides (ViraFEST assay). With the Oncomine TCR Beta short-read assay, DNA from cultured CD4+ T cells was sequenced. TCRdb itself ran the PCR reads through MiXCR, one entry per CDR3 protein. Among tens of thousands of distinct CDR3 sequences listed, under 45% were seen once. To note about this clonotype: Its specificity is not known.

V gene TRBV12-5 combines with J gene TRBJ2-7, with a weak D call TRBD2 (5 bases). This sample comprised CD4+ T cells from blood, cultured in vitro, obtained before SARS-CoV-2 vaccination. The sequence derives from a human donor who received a COVID-19 vaccine. As DNA, the CDR3 is TGTGCTAGTGGTTTCCCTCGGGAAAAGCAGTACTTC. Its translation is CASGFPREKQYF. The full variable domain, rest sourced from reference TRBV12-5 and TRBJ2-7, is DARVTQTPRHKVTEMGQEVTMRCQPILGHNTVFWYRQTMMQGLELLAYFRNRAPLDDSGMPKDRFSAEMPDATLATLKIQPSEPRDSAVYFCASGFPREKQYFGPGTRLTVT.